Below, 5 T cell receptor beta chains from the same sample are listed, as sequenced in a study of identical twins (dated by TCRdb to about 2016). Preparation of the library involved 5' RACE. Sequencing used an Illumina HiSeq 2000. In TCRdb, the public reads were trimmed at Q25 with fastp and aligned with MiXCR, with productive beta chains retained. When rows share a CDR3 protein, they turn into one entry using the most common DNA and genes. Here the sample has roughly 720,000 distinct CDR3 sequences; about 18% occur a single time. Jointly, the top ten make up around 12% of the sample. This sample also appeared in a second study, on T cells expressing NK-cell markers.

The sequencing input was PBMCs. These receptors were taken from a woman between 18 and 29 years old in good health.

This clonotype appeared a few times. The CDR3 sequence: CASSLAGPRPEQFF. CDR3 DNA: TGCGCCAGCAGCCTAGCGGGACCCAGGCCTGAGCAGTTCTTC. V gene TRBV5-1 combines with J gene TRBJ2-1; 9 positions agree with TRBD2. V trimming: 4 bases; J trimming: 9 bases; junction bases outside the gene matches: 8. Germline V gives CDR1 SGHRS, CDR2 YFSETQ. The CDR3 is 14 amino acids.

The genes are TRBV18 and TRBJ1-1; tentative D call: TRBD1 (5 bases). Germline V lookup: CDR1 KGHSH, CDR2 LQKENI. The CDR3 has 15 residues. The V gene lost 2 bases and the J gene lost 4 bases, with 14 bases spanning the gap. The CDR3 here is CASSPGGRGGTEAFF. The CDR3 coding sequence is TGTGCCAGCTCACCAGGAGGGAGGGGAGGCACTGAAGCTTTCTTT.

In this sample, this clonotype turned up a few times. This chain uses TRBV20-1 with TRBJ1-6, with D hard to call. Trimming stripped 0 bases from V and 10 bases from J, with 19 bases between. The germline CDR1 and CDR2 sequences are DFQATT and SNEGSKA (reference sequence). The CDR3 totals 16 residues. CDR3 in amino acids: CSARDVGMGGESPLHF. For the CDR3, the DNA is TGCAGTGCTAGAGATGTAGGGATGGGCGGGGAGTCACCCCTCCACTTT.

In regard to this clonotype: Compared with germline, one end of the junction differs, possibly owing to a read error. The chain is built from TRBV10-3 and TRBJ2-3, with D uncertain. The CDR3 is 16 residues long. Germline CDR1 and CDR2: ENHRY and SYGVKD. This CDR3 reads CAITERSAASTDTQYF. The DNA for the CDR3 is TGTGCCATCACTGAGAGGTCCGCCGCTAGCACAGATACGCAGTATTTT.

The table lists this clonotype with many counts. The genes are TRBV6-5 and TRBJ1-1; a possible D gene is TRBD1 (5 bases). V shed 2 bases and J shed 0 bases, with 10 bases lying between them. The length of the CDR3 is 15 residues. CDR1 and CDR2 from the germline V gene are MNHEY and SVGAGI. The CDR3: CASSYGAAMNTEAFF. CDR3 nucleotides: TGTGCCAGCAGTTACGGGGCAGCTATGAACACTGAAGCTTTCTTT.